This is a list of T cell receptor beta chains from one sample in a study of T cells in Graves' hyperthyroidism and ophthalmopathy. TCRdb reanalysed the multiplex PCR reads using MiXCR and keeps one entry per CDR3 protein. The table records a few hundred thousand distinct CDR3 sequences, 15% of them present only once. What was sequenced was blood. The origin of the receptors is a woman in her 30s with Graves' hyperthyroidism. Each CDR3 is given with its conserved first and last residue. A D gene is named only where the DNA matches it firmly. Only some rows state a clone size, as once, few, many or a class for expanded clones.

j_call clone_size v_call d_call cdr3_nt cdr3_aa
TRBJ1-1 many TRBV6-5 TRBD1 TGTGCCAGCAGTTACTCTCGGGACAGGGATAACACTGAAGCTTTCTTT CASSYSRDRDNTEAFF
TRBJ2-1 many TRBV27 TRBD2 TGTGCCAGCAGGACAACTAGCGGGAGAAGGAATGAGCAGTTCTTC CASRTTSGRRNEQFF
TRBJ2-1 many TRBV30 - TGTGCCTGGAGGAGACAGTCGGGCTCCTACAATGAGCAGTTCTTC CAWRRQSGSYNEQFF
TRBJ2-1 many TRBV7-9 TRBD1 TGTGCCAGCAGCTCTGGGACAGGGAGCTCCTACAATGAGCAGTTCTTC CASSSGTGSSYNEQFF
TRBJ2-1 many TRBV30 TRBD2 TGTGCCTGGAGTGTAGGGACTAGCGGGATGAATTACAATGAGCAGTTCTTC CAWSVGTSGMNYNEQFF
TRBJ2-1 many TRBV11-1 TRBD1 TGTGCCAGCAGCTTGGTACAGGGGCGGAATGAGCAGTTCTTC CASSLVQGRNEQFF
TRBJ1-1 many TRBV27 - TGTGCCAGCATTCCCCGACCGGGTGACACTGAAGCTTTCTTT CASIPRPGDTEAFF
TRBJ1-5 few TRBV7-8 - TGTGCCAGCAGCTTAGGGAACAGGGAAGGCAATCAGCCCCAGCATTTT CASSLGNREGNQPQHF
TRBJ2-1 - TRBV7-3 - TGTGCCAGCAGAAGTGAGGGGTATGAGCAGTTCTTC CASRSEGYEQFF
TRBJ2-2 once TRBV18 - TGTGCCAGCTCACCACCGAGTTCGAACACCGGGGAGCTGTTTTTT CASSPPSSNTGELFF
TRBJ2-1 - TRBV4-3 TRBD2 TGCGCCAGCAGCCAAGAAGGACTAGCGGGAGTCAATGAGCAGTTCTTC CASSQEGLAGVNEQFF
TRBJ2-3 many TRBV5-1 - TGCGCCAGCAGCTTGGCGAGATCCGGGACTCGTAGCACAGATACGCAGTATTTT CASSLARSGTRSTDTQYF
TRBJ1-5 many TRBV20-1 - TGCAGTGGCGCCACAGCGAGCAATCAGCCCCAGCATTTT CSGATASNQPQHF
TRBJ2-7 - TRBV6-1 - TGTACCAGCAGTGCCTTGCAGGGCCCCTACGAGCAGTACTTC CTSSALQGPYEQYF
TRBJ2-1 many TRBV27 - TGTGCCAGCAGTCTACGTGTCGTCAATGAGCAGTTCTTC CASSLRVVNEQFF
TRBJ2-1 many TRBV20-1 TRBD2 TGCAGTGCTCCGGGACTAGCGAATGAGCAGTTCTTC CSAPGLANEQFF
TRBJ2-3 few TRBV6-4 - TGTGCCAGCAGTGGATGGGGCAGCTCTACAGATACGCAGTATTTT CASSGWGSSTDTQYF
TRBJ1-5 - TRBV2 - TGTGCCCGAGCCGATGAAAGGGCGCGCAATCAGCCCCAGCATTTT CARADERARNQPQHF
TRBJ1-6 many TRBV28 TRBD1 TGTGCCAGCAGTTTTGACGACAGGGGGAATTCACCCCTCCACTTT CASSFDDRGNSPLHF
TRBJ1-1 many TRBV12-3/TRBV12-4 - TGTGCCAGCCGATACGAGTACGGTGAAGCTTTCTTT CASRYEYGEAFF
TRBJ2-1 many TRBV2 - TGTGCCAGCAGTGAAGAGGAGCGGAAGGGGGAGCAGTTCTTC CASSEEERKGEQFF
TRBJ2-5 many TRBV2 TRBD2 TGTGCCAGCAGAGGGGCGCTAGCGGGAGGTCAACAGACCCAGTACTTC CASRGALAGGQQTQYF
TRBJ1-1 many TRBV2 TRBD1 TGTGCCAGCAGAGAAACGGGACAGGGGGGGACTGAAGCTTTCTTT CASRETGQGGTEAFF
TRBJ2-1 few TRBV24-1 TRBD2 TGTGCCACCAGTGATTTGACTAGCGGGAGTTCCAATGAGCAGTTCTTC CATSDLTSGSSNEQFF
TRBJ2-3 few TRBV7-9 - TGTGCCAGCAGCTTAGTGGGGGGATGGCCAGATACGCAGTATTTT CASSLVGGWPDTQYF
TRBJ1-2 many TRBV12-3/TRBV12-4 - TGTGCCAGCACCTTAGAAGGGACGGTCTATGGCTACACCTTC CASTLEGTVYGYTF
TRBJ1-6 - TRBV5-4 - TGTGCCAGCAGCTTGGACGGTTCACCCCTCCACTTT CASSLDGSPLHF
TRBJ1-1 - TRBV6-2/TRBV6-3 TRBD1 TGTGCCAGCAGTTACTCTGGGACAGGGGACACTGAAGCTTTCTTT CASSYSGTGDTEAFF
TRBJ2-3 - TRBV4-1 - TGCGCCAGCAGCCAAGACGAGGGGGGGACAGATACGCAGTATTTT CASSQDEGGTDTQYF
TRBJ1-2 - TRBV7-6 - TGTGCCAGCAGCGCCGGGGGGTATGGCTACACCTTC CASSAGGYGYTF
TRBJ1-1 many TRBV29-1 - TGCAGCGGGGGGACTGAAGCTTTCTTT CSGGTEAFF
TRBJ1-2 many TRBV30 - TGTGCCTGGAGCCCGAATTGGTTTAACTATGGCTACACCTTC CAWSPNWFNYGYTF
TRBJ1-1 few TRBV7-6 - TGTGCCAGCAGCCGCGGGGGCACAAACACTGAAGCTTTCTTT CASSRGGTNTEAFF
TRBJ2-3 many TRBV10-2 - TGCGCCAGCAGTGAGTCTCACCGGACCACAGATACGCAGTATTTT CASSESHRTTDTQYF
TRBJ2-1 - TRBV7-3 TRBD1 TGTGCCAGCAGCCGTAGACAGGGGGCGCATAACAATGAGCAGTTCTTC CASSRRQGAHNNEQFF
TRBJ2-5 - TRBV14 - TGTGCCAGCAGCCAAGACAGTGGTACGCGGGGTGAGACCCAGTACTTC CASSQDSGTRGETQYF
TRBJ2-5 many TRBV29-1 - TGCAGCGCTAGCGGAGGGGGGGAGACCCAGTACTTC CSASGGGETQYF
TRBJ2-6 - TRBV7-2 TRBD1 TGTGCCACCCAGGACAGGTCCGTCTCTGGGGCCAACGTCCTGACTTTC CATQDRSVSGANVLTF
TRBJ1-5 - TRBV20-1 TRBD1 TGCAGTGCTAGGGCCGACAGGGGCAATCAGCCCCAGCATTTT CSARADRGNQPQHF
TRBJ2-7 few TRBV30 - TGTGCCTCTACCCCGACAGTCTATCCTTTCTCCTGCGAGCAGTACTTC CASTPTVYPFSCEQYF